This T cell receptor (beta chain) derives from a study of cytomegalovirus exposure and HLA in healthy donors. Study conclusions and caveats: It was fewer than 200 TCR beta chains that were listed as cytomegalovirus-associated. HLA alleles showed associations with 15,000 to 20,000 TCR beta sequences in a later analysis, at a 0.05 false discovery rate. Prediction of most subjects' HLA-A and HLA-B alleles by TCR beta sequences was reportedly accurate.

Primers: 60 Vbeta forward and 13 Jbeta reverse. In the original analysis: In a later analysis, of 80 million or so unique beta chains, some 10 million appeared in at least two donors. Profiling relied on immunoSEQ multiplex PCR, and the TCRdb table lists in-frame clones only, not all of them. Clone size and the V and J calls come from that table; the DNA yielded D and trimming. The sample holds 110,000 or so clones, about 77% seen once. This clone was counted between two and nine times. No antigen is known for it. Sequencing input: PBMCs. This clonotype was obtained from a woman aged 25-40 years in good health and CMV-seropositive.

The CDR3 bases are TGTGCCAGCAGCTCCCGGACTAGCGGCTACGAGCAGTACTTC. Its translation: CASSSRTSGYEQYF. The chain employs TRBV11-3 and TRBJ2-7; 10 bases line up with TRBD2. This CDR3 spans 14 amino acids. The J segment lost 3 bases and the V segment lost 4 bases, leaving 3 bases of the junction unmatched. Germline V lookup: CDR1 SGHNT, CDR2 YENEEA.